One sample yielded the 32 T cell receptor beta chains listed below, sequenced in a study of breast tumors, draining lymph nodes, adjacent tissues. Axillary draining lymph nodes of breast cancer patients supplied the node samples. TCRdb passed the multiplex PCR reads through MiXCR, listing each CDR3 protein once. This sample carries about 140,000 distinct CDR3 sequences, 32% of them seen once, and the ten largest clones take around 2.5%. Sequencing input: axillary lymph node tissue. These receptors originate from a female donor with breast cancer. Some clones in this sample may be carry-over from other donors' samples.

This clonotype was recorded at least ten times. DNA of the CDR3: TGTGCCAGCTCCGGACGGGAAAAACTGTTTTTT. It is translated as CASSGREKLFF. This chain links TRBV18 with TRBJ1-4; D call uncertain. The V and J ends lost 6 bases and 8 bases respectively, with 7 bases between them. Per the germline V gene, CDR1 is KGHSH and CDR2 is LQKENI. The CDR3 is made up of 11 amino acids.

This rearrangement joins TRBV9 to TRBJ1-1; D is undetermined. V lost 4 bases and J 2 bases, leaving 12 bases between the germline ends. The CDR3 has 14 residues. CDR1 and CDR2 (germline): SGDLS, YYNGEE. The CDR3 region has the DNA TGTGCCAGCAGCCCTCCACCCCCTAACACTGAAGCTTTCTTT. Its translation: CASSPPPPNTEAFF.

A few counts support this clonotype. The chain employs TRBV6-1 and TRBJ1-1; D is uncertain. Germline V CDR1 and CDR2: MNHNS, SASEGT. The ends were cut back, 6 bases at V and 1 base at J, with 9 bases in the middle. The CDR3 sequence is 13 residues long. The CDR3 protein is CASRDTQNTEAFF. In DNA, the CDR3 is TGTGCCAGCAGGGATACACAGAACACTGAAGCTTTCTTT.

A word on this clonotype: A clone one base away is much larger, so this may be a read error. The chain is built from TRBV6-2 or TRBV6-3 and TRBJ1-2; the D gene is possibly TRBD1 (6 bases). Germline V gene sequence: CDR1 MNHEY, CDR2 SVGEGT. This CDR3 contains 12 residues. The CDR3 DNA follows: TGTGCCAGTTACAGGGCAACCTATAGCTACACCTTC. Protein sequence: CASYRATYSYTF.

Comment on this clonotype: A read error may account for a junction end that differs from germline. The chain is built from TRBV20-1 and TRBJ2-1; perhaps TRBD1 as D (6 bases). The CDR3 sequence is 15 residues long. CDR1 is DFQATT and CDR2 is SNEGSKA in the germline V gene (reference sequence). CDR3 in DNA: TGCAGTGCTAGACTAAGTACAGGGCCCTACAACGAGCAGTTCTTC. Translating it yields CSARLSTGPYNEQFF.

This clonotype was seen repeatedly, ten times or more. The chain recombines TRBV5-1 with TRBJ1-6; D might be TRBD1 (6 bases). Looked up from germline, CDR1 is SGHRS and CDR2 is YFSETQ. This CDR3 has 14 residues. Trimming stripped 1 base from V and 6 bases from J, with 8 bases between. CDR3 in DNA: TGCGCCAGCAGCTTGACAGGGACTAATTCACCCCTCCACTTT. It codes for CASSLTGTNSPLHF. Together with reference TRBV5-1 and TRBJ1-6, the CDR3 gives the full variable domain: KAGVTQTPRYLIKTRGQQVTLSCSPISGHRSVSWYQQTPGQGLQFLFEYFSETQRNKGNFPGRFSGRQFSNSRSEMNVSTLELGDSALYLCASSLTGTNSPLHFGNGTRLTVT.

The sample holds many counts of this clonotype. The V and J genes are TRBV5-6 and TRBJ1-6; D unclear. The CDR3 extends over 20 amino acids. The germline V gene encodes CDR1 SGHDT and CDR2 YYEEEE. Between the trimmed V and J ends, which lost 2 bases and 0 bases, there was a span of 21 bases. In nucleotides, the CDR3 is TGTGCCAGCAGCTTCTACGACCTCCGGACCTCGAGCTCCTATAATTCACCCCTCCACTTT. Its protein product is CASSFYDLRTSSSYNSPLHF.

This chain connects TRBV12-3 or TRBV12-4 to TRBJ2-3, with 10 nucleotides matching TRBD1. This CDR3 contains 15 residues. Trimming took 4 bases from V and 3 from J; bases not matched to a gene: 4. The chain's CDR3 is CASSSQDRGTDTQYF. In nucleotides, the CDR3 is TGTGCCAGCAGTTCTCAGGACAGGGGGACAGATACGCAGTATTTT.

This clonotype was detected ten times or more. The chain employs TRBV28 and TRBJ1-5; no reliable D call. The germline V and J ends were trimmed by 5 bases and 7 bases, with 9 bases remaining between them. Looked up from germline, CDR1 is MDHEN and CDR2 is SYDVKM. CDR3 length equals 12 residues. The CDR3 reads CASSNPPQPQHF. CDR3 sequence (DNA): TGTGCCAGCAGTAACCCCCCCCAGCCCCAGCATTTT. Full variable domain (rest looked up from reference TRBV28 and TRBJ1-5): DVKVTQSSRYLVKRTGEKVFLECVQDMDHENMFWYRQDPGLGLRLIYFSYDVKMKEKGDIPEGYSVSREKKERFSLILESASTNQTSMYLCASSNPPQPQHFGDGTRLSIL.

Concerning this clonotype itself: A much larger clone lies a single base off, so this may be a read error. The genes are TRBV6-5 and TRBJ2-2; 8 bases match TRBD1. Germline V lookup: CDR1 MNHEY, CDR2 SVGAGI. The CDR3 spans 15 residues. DNA for the CDR3: TGTGCCACCGGGACGGGACAGGTAGACACCGGAGAGCTGTTTTTT. Protein product: CATGTGQVDTGELFF.

The chain couples TRBV4-1 to TRBJ1-6; perhaps TRBD1 as D (6 bases). Germline CDR1 and CDR2: MGHRA and YSYEKL. The germline V and J ends were trimmed by 1 base and 7 bases, with 17 bases remaining between them. The CDR3 runs to 17 residues. This CDR3 reads CASSQAWGGGANSPLHF. CDR3 nucleotides: TGCGCCAGCAGCCAAGCTTGGGGAGGGGGTGCAAATTCACCCCTCCACTTT.

This clonotype has ten or more counts. This chain uses TRBV5-1 with TRBJ2-1, with 9 bases that match TRBD1. The CDR3 covers 13 residues. Germline V lookup: CDR1 SGHRS, CDR2 YFSETQ. V shed 4 bases and J 9 bases; nucleotides not matched to a gene: 5. CDR3 bases: TGCGCCAGCAGCCCGGGACAGGGCATTGAGCAGTTCTTC. Translated: CASSPGQGIEQFF.

This clonotype was counted many times. This chain uses TRBV7-9 with TRBJ1-5; 7 bases map to TRBD1. The germline V gene has CDR1 SEHNR and CDR2 FQNEAQ (reference sequence). This CDR3 region has 15 residues. J lost 1 base, V lost 3 bases, and 3 bases had no gene match. CDR3 coding DNA: TGTGCCAGCAGCTTGGAGGGGGCGAGCAATCAGCCCCAGCATTTT. This sequence encodes CASSLEGASNQPQHF.

This clonotype has just a few counts. A much larger clone lies one base from this, so it may be a read error. The chain couples TRBV7-8 to TRBJ1-3; D gene ambiguous. The CDR3 totals 15 residues. Looked up from germline, CDR1 is SGHVS and CDR2 is FQNEAQ. In DNA form, the CDR3 reads TGTGCCAGCAGCTTAGAGCGGGTCTCTGGAAACACCATACATTTT. Translating it yields CASSLERVSGNTIHF.

This clonotype was counted many times. This chain joins TRBV19 and TRBJ1-5; D is unclear. V lost 5 bases to trimming and J lost 6 bases, with 11 bases between them. The CDR3 runs 13 residues. The V gene's germline CDR1 is LNHDA and CDR2 SQIVND (reference sequence). In DNA, the CDR3 is TGTGCCAGTAGTGCCGAGAGCGGTCAGCCCCAGCATTTT. This gives the protein CASSAESGQPQHF. The whole variable domain, remainder taken from reference TRBV19 and TRBJ1-5, is DGGITQSPKYLFRKEGQNVTLSCEQNLNHDAMYWYRQDPGQGLRLIYYSQIVNDFQKGDIAEGYSVSREKKESFPLTVTSAQKNPTAFYLCASSAESGQPQHFGDGTRLSIL.

This clonotype was recorded at least ten times. The chain recombines TRBV2 with TRBJ2-7, with D maybe TRBD1 (6 bases). The CDR3 spans 14 residues. Germline values: CDR1 SNHLY, CDR2 FYNNEI. V lost 8 bases, J lost 1 base, and 15 bases lay in between. CDR3 in DNA: TGTGCCAGCCACGCTCAGGGGATGTCCTACGAGCAGTACTTC. The encoded protein is CASHAQGMSYEQYF. Filled out from reference TRBV2 and TRBJ2-7, the complete variable domain reads EPEVTQTPSHQVTQMGQEVILRCVPISNHLYFYWYRQILGQKVEFLVSFYNNEISEKSEIFDDQFSVERPDGSNFTLKIRSTKLEDSAMYFCASHAQGMSYEQYFGPGTRLTVT.

With regard to this clonotype: One end of the junction does not line up with germline, which may come from a read error. The genes are TRBV25-1 and TRBJ2-5, with TRBD2 matching 7 bases. The germline gives CDR1 MGHDK, CDR2 SYGVNS. This CDR3 has 16 residues. The CDR3 reads CASSGIQRGTQETQYF. The CDR3 DNA reads as TGCGCCAGCAGTGGTATTCAGCGGGGCACACAAGAGACCCAGTACTTC.

This clonotype was counted ten times or more. This may be a read error: a much more frequent sequence differs by one nucleotide. This rearrangement joins TRBV20-1 to TRBJ2-5, with D tentatively TRBD2 (5 bases). The CDR3 runs 14 residues. Germline V CDR1 and CDR2: DFQATT, SNEGSKA (reference sequence). CDR3 protein: CSATLLWEQATQYF. In nucleotides, the CDR3 is TGCAGTGCTACCTTGCTGTGGGAGCAAGCGACCCAGTACTTC.

This clonotype came up a few times. Given a much more abundant clone one base away, this may be a read error. The chain links TRBV27 to TRBJ1-2, with D unresolved. This CDR3 has 12 residues. Looked up from germline, CDR1 is MNHEY and CDR2 is SMNVEV (reference sequence). CDR3 nucleotides: TGTGCCAGCGGCCAGGATAACTATGGCCACACCTTC. This sequence encodes CASGQDNYGHTF.

This clonotype appeared many times. The rearrangement uses TRBV2 and TRBJ1-3; D is undetermined. Trimming took off 7 bases at V and 2 bases at J, with 12 bases between the two ends. This CDR3 has 14 residues. Germline V gives CDR1 SNHLY, CDR2 FYNNEI. CDR3 region: CASKTLTTGNTIYF. CDR3 coding DNA: TGTGCCAGCAAAACTCTGACTACTGGAAACACCATATATTTT.

This clonotype was seen many times. The V gene is TRBV5-1, the J gene TRBJ2-1, with D perhaps TRBD2 (5 bases). This CDR3 has 15 residues. Germline V gives CDR1 SGHRS, CDR2 YFSETQ. V was cut by 0 bases and J by 6 bases, with 13 bases left in between. CDR3 coding DNA: TGCGCCAGCAGCTTGGGACCAGCCGAGGGCAATGAGCAGTTCTTC. The encoded protein is CASSLGPAEGNEQFF. Filled out from reference TRBV5-1 and TRBJ2-1, the complete variable domain reads KAGVTQTPRYLIKTRGQQVTLSCSPISGHRSVSWYQQTPGQGLQFLFEYFSETQRNKGNFPGRFSGRQFSNSRSEMNVSTLELGDSALYLCASSLGPAEGNEQFFGPGTRLTVL.

This clonotype came up many times. J is TRBJ1-5 and V is TRBV2, with 8 positions matching TRBD1. CDR3 length: 12 amino acids. Unmatched junction bases numbered 4, after V lost 6 bases and J lost 9 bases. CDR1 is SNHLY, CDR2 FYNNEI, per germline. The CDR3, as DNA: TGTGCCAGCAGGGACAGGGTAGCGCCCCAGCATTTT. Protein product: CASRDRVAPQHF.

This clonotype was seen a handful of times. The chain uses TRBV5-8 and TRBJ1-1, with D uncertain. Germline CDR1 reads SGHTS; CDR2 reads YDEGEE. The CDR3 spans 14 residues. Trimming removed 7 bases at V and 0 bases at J, with 13 bases between. The CDR3 protein is CASRRESMNTEAFF. The CDR3 nucleotides read TGTGCCAGCCGCCGGGAGTCCATGAACACTGAAGCTTTCTTT.

Note on this clonotype: The CDR3 carries no conserved terminal phenylalanine or tryptophan, so it likely arises from a read error. The rearrangement uses TRBV7-6 and TRBJ2-3; perhaps TRBD1 as D (5 bases). V lost 5 bases and J lost 0, with 18 bases in between. The length of the CDR3 is 17 residues. Germline V lookup: CDR1 SGHVS, CDR2 FNYEAQ. The CDR3 DNA reads TGTGCCAGCAGCCCGCAAACAGGACCTTCTAGCACAGATACGCAGTATCTT. Translated, it gives CASSPQTGPSSTDTQYL.

In regard to this clonotype: This may be a read error: a much more frequent sequence differs by one nucleotide. This chain joins TRBV20-1 and TRBJ1-1, with D possibly matching TRBD1 (6 bases). In germline, CDR1 is DFQATT, CDR2 SNEGSKA (reference sequence). The CDR3 loop spans 12 amino acids. As DNA, the CDR3 is TGCAGTACTAGACCCTTGAGGGGGGAAGCTTTCTTT. Translation: CSTRPLRGEAFF.

A note on this clonotype: A much larger clonotype is one base distant, so this may be a read error. The chain combines TRBV20-1 with TRBJ2-7; TRBD2 matches at 8 bases. This CDR3 has 14 amino acids. V dropped 8 bases and J dropped 6; count of bases not matched to a gene: 15. Germline V gives CDR1 DFQATT, CDR2 SNEGSKA (reference sequence). CDR3 in DNA: TGCAGTACTCGGGGGAGCGGGGGCCTCTCCGAGCAGTACTTC. It encodes CSTRGSGGLSEQYF.

V gene TRBV6-1 combines with J gene TRBJ2-5; 10 nucleotides align to TRBD2. J gave up 3 bases and V 7 bases, and 11 bases lay outside the gene matches. This CDR3 region has 16 residues. Germline CDR1 is MNHNS and CDR2 is SASEGT. The CDR3 DNA reads as TGTGCCAGCAATCACCCTAGCGGGGGCCTTGAAGAGACCCAGTACTTC. Encoded protein: CASNHPSGGLEETQYF.

This clonotype came up many times. A much larger clone lies one base from this, so it may be a read error. The chain joins TRBV7-3 to TRBJ2-6; D may be TRBD1 (5 bases). Germline loops: CDR1 SGHTA, CDR2 FQGTGA. There are 15 residues in the CDR3. The CDR3 spells CASSSGGSGANVLPF. Here the CDR3 DNA reads TGTGCCAGCAGCTCAGGCGGTTCTGGGGCCAACGTCCTGCCTTTC. The full variable domain, with the rest looked up from reference TRBV7-3 and TRBJ2-6, is GAGVSQTPSNKVTEKGKYVELRCDPISGHTALYWYRQSLGQGPEFLIYFQGTGAADDSGLPNDRFFAVRPEGSVSTLKIQRTERGDSAVYLCASSSGGSGANVLPFGAGSRLTVL.

This clonotype was counted between two and nine times. The chain couples TRBV4-2 to TRBJ1-1, with TRBD1 matching 7 bases. CDR3 length: 14 residues. Trimming at V came to 4 bases and at J to 4 bases, leaving 6 bases not matched to a gene. Germline V gene sequence: CDR1 LGHNA, CDR2 YNFKEQ. CDR3 in amino acids: CASSPRGGVTEAFF. For the CDR3, the DNA is TGTGCCAGCAGCCCCAGGGGGGGTGTCACTGAAGCTTTCTTT.

The CDR3 DNA is TGCGCCAGCAGACAACACAGTACCGGGGAGCTGTTTTTT. Translating gives CASRQHSTGELFF. The chain employs TRBV10-1 and TRBJ2-2; D call uncertain. The germline V gene has CDR1 WNHNN and CDR2 SYGVQD (reference sequence). With 6 bases removed from V and 5 bases from J, the gap between germline ends came to 10 bases. The CDR3 covers 13 residues.

In the case of this clonotype: The missing conserved phenylalanine or tryptophan at the end of this CDR3 makes a read error likely. The DNA is left out, because the CDR3 cannot be placed on it with certainty; the CDR3 is given as TCRdb lists it. The chain carries TRBV7-9 and TRBJ1-6; TRBD1 is the table's D call and was not checked against the DNA. The CDR3 spans 14 residues, counting both ends. CDR1 is SEHNR and CDR2 is FQNEAQ in the germline V gene (reference sequence). CDR3 sequence: CASSSGTGLSPLYS.

This clonotype was detected only once. V gene TRBV27 combines with J gene TRBJ2-1; possibly TRBD2 for D (7 bases). CDR3 length: 19 residues. The germline V gene has CDR1 MNHEY and CDR2 SMNVEV (reference sequence). The V end was cut by 1 base, the J end by 0 bases, with 19 bases between. The CDR3 nucleotides are TGTGCCAGCAGTTTATGGGGGGGCCCGAGCGAGAGCTCCTACAATGAGCAGTTCTTC. Protein: CASSLWGGPSESSYNEQFF.